A selection of T cell receptor beta chains follows, all from one sample in a study of cytomegalovirus exposure and HLA in healthy donors. The assay was immunoSEQ multiplex PCR, and TCRdb's table has in-frame clones only and misses some. The sample has some 110,000 clones, roughly three quarters seen once. The sequenced sample was PBMCs. The receptors come from a young man in good health and CMV-seronegative. Both conserved end residues are part of each CDR3.

cdr3_length v_call cdr3_aa
13 TRBV19 CASSVAGGETQYF
13 TRBV25-1 CASSAGQGREQYF
14 TRBV5-1 CASSLTGGLDTQYF
14 TRBV5-1 CASSLTTGAYGYTF
15 TRBV7-2 CASSSGFLGTDTQYF
15 TRBV9 CASSPFGGTNEKLFF
12 TRBV5-6 CASSLQGGGYTF
16 TRBV5-1 CASSVSGLAGQSEQFF
13 TRBV28 CASRQYSNQPQHF
13 TRBV28 CASSPDRASGYTF
18 TRBV10-3 CAISEGVGGGPSTGELFF
13 TRBV5-6 CASSSTDGYGYTF
15 TRBV2 CASISGTRNTGELFF
17 TRBV9 CASSVAPSDSGANVLTF
15 TRBV27 CASSTPGTGAYEQYF
12 TRBV11-1 CASSPHLGGYTF
14 TRBV19 CASNRGGSAGELFF
16 TRBV5-4 CASSPDRFCSGNTIYF
15 TRBV7-2 CASSLDWVVNTEAFF
16 TRBV27 CASSLLGGLSNQPQHF
12 TRBV6-6 CASNAGSYEQYF
15 TRBV30 CAWSVETSGNYEQYF